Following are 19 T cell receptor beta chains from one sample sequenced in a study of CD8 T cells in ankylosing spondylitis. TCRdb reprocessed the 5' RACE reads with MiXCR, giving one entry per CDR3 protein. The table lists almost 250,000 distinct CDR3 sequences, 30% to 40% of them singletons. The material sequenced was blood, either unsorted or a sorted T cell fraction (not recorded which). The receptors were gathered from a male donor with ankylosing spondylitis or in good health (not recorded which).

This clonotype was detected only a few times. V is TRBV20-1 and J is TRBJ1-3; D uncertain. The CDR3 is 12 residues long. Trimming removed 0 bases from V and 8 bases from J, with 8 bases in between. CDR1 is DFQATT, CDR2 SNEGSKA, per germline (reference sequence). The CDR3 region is CSARDPPDTIYF. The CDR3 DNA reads TGCAGTGCTAGAGACCCACCGGACACCATATATTTT.

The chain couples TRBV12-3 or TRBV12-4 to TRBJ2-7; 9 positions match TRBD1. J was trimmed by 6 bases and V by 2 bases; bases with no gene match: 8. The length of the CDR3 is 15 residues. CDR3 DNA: TGTGCCAGCAGTTTATCAGGAACAGGGGGCTCCGAGCAGTACTTC. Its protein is CASSLSGTGGSEQYF.

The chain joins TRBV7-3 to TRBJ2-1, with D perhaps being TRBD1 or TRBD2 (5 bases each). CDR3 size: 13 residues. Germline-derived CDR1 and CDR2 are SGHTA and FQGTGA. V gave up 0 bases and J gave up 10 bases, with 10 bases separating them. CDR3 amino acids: CASSLTLGREQFF. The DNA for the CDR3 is TGTGCCAGCAGCTTAACCTTGGGACGGGAGCAGTTCTTC.

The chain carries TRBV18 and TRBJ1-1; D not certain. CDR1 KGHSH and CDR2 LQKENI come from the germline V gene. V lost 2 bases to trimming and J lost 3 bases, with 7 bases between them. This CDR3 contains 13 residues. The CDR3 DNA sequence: TGTGCCAGCTCACCATTTCCCGACACTGAAGCTTTCTTT. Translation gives CASSPFPDTEAFF.

The CDR3 here is CASRGLSGNTIYF. The CDR3 DNA reads as TGCGCCAGCAGGGGTCTCTCTGGAAACACCATATATTTT. V gene TRBV5-1 combines with J gene TRBJ1-3, with unresolved D. Germline V gene lookup returns CDR1 SGHRS and CDR2 YFSETQ. The CDR3 runs 13 residues. The V and J ends lost 5 bases and 0 bases respectively, with 6 bases between them. Based on the CDR3 plus reference TRBV5-1 and TRBJ1-3, the full variable domain is KAGVTQTPRYLIKTRGQQVTLSCSPISGHRSVSWYQQTPGQGLQFLFEYFSETQRNKGNFPGRFSGRQFSNSRSEMNVSTLELGDSALYLCASRGLSGNTIYFGEGSWLTVV.

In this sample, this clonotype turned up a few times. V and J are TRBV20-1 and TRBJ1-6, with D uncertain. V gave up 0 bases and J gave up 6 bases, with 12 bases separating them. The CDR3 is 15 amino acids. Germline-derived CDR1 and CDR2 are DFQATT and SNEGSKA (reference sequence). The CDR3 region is CSARDLERPNSPLHF. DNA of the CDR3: TGCAGTGCTAGAGATCTGGAGCGGCCTAATTCACCCCTCCACTTT.

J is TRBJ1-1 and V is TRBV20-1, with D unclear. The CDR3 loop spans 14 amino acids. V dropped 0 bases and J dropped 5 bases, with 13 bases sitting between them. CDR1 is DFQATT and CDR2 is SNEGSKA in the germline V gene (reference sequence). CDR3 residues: CSARDQYSGTEAFF. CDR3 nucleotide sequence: TGCAGTGCTAGAGATCAGTATTCCGGAACTGAAGCTTTCTTT.

This CDR3 reads CSAPTGGSGNQPQHF. DNA of the CDR3: TGCAGTGCGCCTACGGGGGGATCTGGCAATCAGCCCCAGCATTTT. The chain couples TRBV20-1 to TRBJ1-5; D might be TRBD1 (5 bases). V lost 6 bases, J lost 2 bases, and 17 bases lay in between. The CDR3 consists of 15 residues. CDR1 is DFQATT, CDR2 SNEGSKA, per germline (reference sequence).

This CDR3 reads CASSPRDFPQETQYF. The CDR3 DNA reads as TGTGCCAGCTCACCACGGGACTTCCCCCAAGAGACCCAGTACTTC. The chain uses TRBV18 and TRBJ2-5, with D tentatively TRBD2 (6 bases). Germline V CDR1 and CDR2: KGHSH, LQKENI. The CDR3 totals 15 residues. Trimming stripped 1 base from V and 1 base from J, with 10 bases between.

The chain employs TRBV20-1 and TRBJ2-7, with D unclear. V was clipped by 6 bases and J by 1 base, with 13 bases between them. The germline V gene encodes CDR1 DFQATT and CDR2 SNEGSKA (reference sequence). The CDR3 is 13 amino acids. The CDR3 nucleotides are TGCAGTGCGGGCCGGGCGGATTCCTACGAGCAGTACTTC. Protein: CSAGRADSYEQYF.

The CDR3 here is CASSDRLVNEQFF. As DNA, the CDR3 is TGTGCCAGCAGTGACCGACTTGTCAATGAGCAGTTCTTC. The J gene is TRBJ2-1, the V gene TRBV2; no definite D call. CDR3 length: 13 amino acids. Trimming cost V 3 bases and J 6 bases, with 9 bases left between them. Germline V CDR1 and CDR2: SNHLY, FYNNEI.

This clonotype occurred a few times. CDR3 sequence (DNA): TGTGCCAGCAGCAAGGGACTAGCGGGGGTTGGTTACAATGAGCAGTTCTTC. It specifies CASSKGLAGVGYNEQFF. The chain joins TRBV7-2 to TRBJ2-1; 14 bases agree with TRBD2. The germline gives CDR1 SGHTA, CDR2 FQGNSA. The CDR3 runs to 17 residues. The V and J ends lost 5 bases and 4 bases, in that order; junction bases with no gene match: 7.

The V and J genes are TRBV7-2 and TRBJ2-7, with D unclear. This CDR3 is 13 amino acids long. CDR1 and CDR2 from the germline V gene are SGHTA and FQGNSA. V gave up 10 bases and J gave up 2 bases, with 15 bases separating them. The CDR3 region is CATPRGLTYEQYF. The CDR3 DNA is TGTGCCACGCCTCGTGGGCTCACCTACGAGCAGTACTTC.

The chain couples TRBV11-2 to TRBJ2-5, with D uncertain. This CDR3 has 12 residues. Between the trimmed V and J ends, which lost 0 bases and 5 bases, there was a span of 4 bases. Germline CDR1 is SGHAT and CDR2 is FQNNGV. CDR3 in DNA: TGTGCCAGCAGCTTAGATTTGGAGACCCAGTACTTC. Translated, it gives CASSLDLETQYF.

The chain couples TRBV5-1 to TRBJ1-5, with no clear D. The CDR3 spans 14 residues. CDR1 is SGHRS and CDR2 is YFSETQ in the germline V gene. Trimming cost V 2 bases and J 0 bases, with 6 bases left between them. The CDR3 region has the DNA TGCGCCAGCAGCTTTGGAGATAGCAATCAGCCCCAGCATTTT. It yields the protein CASSFGDSNQPQHF.

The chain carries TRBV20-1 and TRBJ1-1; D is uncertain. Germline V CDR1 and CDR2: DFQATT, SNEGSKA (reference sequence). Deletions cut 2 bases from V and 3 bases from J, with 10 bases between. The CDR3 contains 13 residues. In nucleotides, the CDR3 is TGCAGTGCTAGAATGAGATACGACACTGAAGCTTTCTTT. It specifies CSARMRYDTEAFF.

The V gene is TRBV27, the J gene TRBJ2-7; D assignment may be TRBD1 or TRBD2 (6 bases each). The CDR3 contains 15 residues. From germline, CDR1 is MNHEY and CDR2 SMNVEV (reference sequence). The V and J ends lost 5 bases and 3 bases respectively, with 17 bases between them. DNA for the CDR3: TGTGCCAGCAGTAGGGGGATCTGGGGGGACTACGAGCAGTACTTC. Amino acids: CASSRGIWGDYEQYF.

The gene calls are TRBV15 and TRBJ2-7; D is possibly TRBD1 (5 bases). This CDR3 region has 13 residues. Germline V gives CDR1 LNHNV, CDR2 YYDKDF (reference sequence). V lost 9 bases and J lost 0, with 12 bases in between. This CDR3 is CATQAPGSYEQYF. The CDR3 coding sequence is TGTGCCACACAGGCTCCCGGCTCCTACGAGCAGTACTTC.

In DNA, the CDR3 is TGTGCCAGCAGTTACGGCCGGGGAAGGGTAGAGACCCAGTACTTC. Its translation: CASSYGRGRVETQYF. This sequence joins TRBV6-5 and TRBJ2-5, with TRBD2 as a possible D gene (5 bases). This CDR3 has 15 residues. Trimming pared 2 bases from V and 4 bases from J, leaving 14 bases between. Germline V gene sequence: CDR1 MNHEY, CDR2 SVGAGI.